This T cell receptor (beta chain) was captured in a study of T cell repertoires in cytomegalovirus infection. TCRdb fed the reads into MiXCR, producing one record per CDR3 protein. Of a few hundred thousand distinct CDR3 sequences in the sample, 20% to 25% are singletons; the top ten hold about 21%. About this clonotype: Its antigen is as yet unknown.

The ends were cut back, 8 bases at V and 10 bases at J, with 24 bases in the middle. Germline assignment: CDR1 SNHLY and CDR2 FYNNEI. This CDR3 region has 16 residues. V usage is TRBV2 and J usage is TRBJ1-6; TRBD1 is a possible D gene (6 bases). The clonotype was recovered from a human donor in good health (CMV status not recorded). Some clones in this sample may be carry-over from other donors' samples. Sample: cultured PBMCs, taken from culture after CMV antigen stimulation. The CDR3 protein is CASLRRAGGQSSPLHF. As DNA, the CDR3 is TGTGCCAGCCTAAGACGCGCCGGGGGGCAGTCCTCACCCCTCCACTTT.